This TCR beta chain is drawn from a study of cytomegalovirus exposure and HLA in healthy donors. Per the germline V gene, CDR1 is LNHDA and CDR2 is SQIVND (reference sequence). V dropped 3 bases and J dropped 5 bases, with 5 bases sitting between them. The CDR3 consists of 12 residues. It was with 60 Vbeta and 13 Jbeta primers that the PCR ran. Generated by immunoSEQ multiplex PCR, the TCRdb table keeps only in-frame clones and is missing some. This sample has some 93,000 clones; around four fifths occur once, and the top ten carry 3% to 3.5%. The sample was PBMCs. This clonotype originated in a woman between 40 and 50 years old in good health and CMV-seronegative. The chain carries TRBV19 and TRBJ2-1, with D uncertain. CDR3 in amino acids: CASSMRNNEQFF. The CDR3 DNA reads TGTGCCAGTAGTATGAGGAACAATGAGCAGTTCTTC.